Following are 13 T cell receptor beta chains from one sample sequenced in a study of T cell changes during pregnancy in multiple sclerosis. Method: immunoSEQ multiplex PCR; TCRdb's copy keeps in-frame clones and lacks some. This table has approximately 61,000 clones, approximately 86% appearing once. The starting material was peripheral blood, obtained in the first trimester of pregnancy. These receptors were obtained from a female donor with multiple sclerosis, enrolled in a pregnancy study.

CDR3 coding DNA: TGTGCCCATGGACGTGGACAGGCTTACGAGCAGTACTTC. Protein: CAHGRGQAYEQYF. The chain links TRBV6-6 to TRBJ2-7; 7 nucleotides align to TRBD1. CDR1 is MNHNY and CDR2 is SVGAGI in the germline V gene (reference sequence). The CDR3 length is 13 residues. Trimming took 11 bases from V and 4 from J; bases not matched to a gene: 11.

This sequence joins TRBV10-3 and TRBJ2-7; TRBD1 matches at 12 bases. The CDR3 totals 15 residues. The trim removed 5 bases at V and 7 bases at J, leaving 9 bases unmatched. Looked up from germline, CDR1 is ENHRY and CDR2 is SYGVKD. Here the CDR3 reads CAISSPGQGAGEQYF. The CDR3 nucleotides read TGTGCCATCAGTTCCCCGGGACAGGGGGCTGGAGAGCAGTACTTC.

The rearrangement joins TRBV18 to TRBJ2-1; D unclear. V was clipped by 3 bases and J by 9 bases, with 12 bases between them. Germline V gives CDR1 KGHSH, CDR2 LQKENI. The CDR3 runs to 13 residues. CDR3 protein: CASSPQDGFEQFF. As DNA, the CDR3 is TGTGCCAGCTCACCTCAAGACGGGTTTGAGCAGTTCTTC.

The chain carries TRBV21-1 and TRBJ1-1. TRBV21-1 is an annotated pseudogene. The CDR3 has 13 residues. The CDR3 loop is CASSIPGTDEAFF. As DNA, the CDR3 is TGTGCCAGCAGCATCCCGGGAACAGATGAAGCTTTCTTT.

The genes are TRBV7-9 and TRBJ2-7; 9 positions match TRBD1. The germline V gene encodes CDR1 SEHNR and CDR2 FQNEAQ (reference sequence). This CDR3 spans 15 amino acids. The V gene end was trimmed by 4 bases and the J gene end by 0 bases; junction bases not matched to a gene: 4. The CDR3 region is CASSSDRGSSYEQYF. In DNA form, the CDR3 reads TGTGCCAGCAGCTCAGACAGGGGGAGCTCCTACGAGCAGTACTTC.

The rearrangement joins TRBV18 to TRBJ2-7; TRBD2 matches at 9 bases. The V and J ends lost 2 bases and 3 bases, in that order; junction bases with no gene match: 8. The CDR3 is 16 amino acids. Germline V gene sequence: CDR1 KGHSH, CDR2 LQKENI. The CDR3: CASSPTLAGYSYEQYF. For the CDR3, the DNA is TGTGCCAGCTCACCAACCCTAGCGGGATATAGCTACGAGCAGTACTTC.

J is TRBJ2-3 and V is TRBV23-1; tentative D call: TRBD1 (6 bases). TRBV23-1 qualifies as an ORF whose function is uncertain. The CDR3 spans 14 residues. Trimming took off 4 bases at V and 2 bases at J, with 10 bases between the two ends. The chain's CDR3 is CASSPSGVTDTQYF. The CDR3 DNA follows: TGCGCCAGCAGTCCCTCAGGGGTCACAGATACGCAGTATTTT.

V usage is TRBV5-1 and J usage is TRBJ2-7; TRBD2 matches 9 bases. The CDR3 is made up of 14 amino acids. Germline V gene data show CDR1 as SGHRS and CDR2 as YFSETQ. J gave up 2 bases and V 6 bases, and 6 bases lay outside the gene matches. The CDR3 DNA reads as TGCGCCAGCACTCAGACTAGCGGCACCTACGAGCAGTACTTC. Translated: CASTQTSGTYEQYF. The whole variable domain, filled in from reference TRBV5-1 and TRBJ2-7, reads KAGVTQTPRYLIKTRGQQVTLSCSPISGHRSVSWYQQTPGQGLQFLFEYFSETQRNKGNFPGRFSGRQFSNSRSEMNVSTLELGDSALYLCASTQTSGTYEQYFGPGTRLTVT.

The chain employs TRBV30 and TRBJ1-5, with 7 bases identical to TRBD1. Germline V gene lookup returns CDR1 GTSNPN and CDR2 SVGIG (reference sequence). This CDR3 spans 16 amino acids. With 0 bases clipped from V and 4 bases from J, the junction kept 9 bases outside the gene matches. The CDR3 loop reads CAWSVRKGARNQPQHF. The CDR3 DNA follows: TGTGCCTGGAGTGTACGGAAGGGGGCACGGAATCAGCCCCAGCATTTT.

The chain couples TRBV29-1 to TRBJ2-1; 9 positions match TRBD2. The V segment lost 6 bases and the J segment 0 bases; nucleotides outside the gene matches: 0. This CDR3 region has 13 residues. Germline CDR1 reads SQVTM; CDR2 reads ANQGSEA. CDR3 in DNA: TGCAGCGTGACTAGCGGCTCCTACAATGAGCAGTTCTTC. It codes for CSVTSGSYNEQFF.

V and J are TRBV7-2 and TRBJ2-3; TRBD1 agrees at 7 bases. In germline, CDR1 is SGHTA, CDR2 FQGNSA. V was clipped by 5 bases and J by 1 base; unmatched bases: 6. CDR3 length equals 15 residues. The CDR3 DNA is TGTGCCAGCAGCGCTACAGGGGTAGGCACAGATACGCAGTATTTT. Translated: CASSATGVGTDTQYF.

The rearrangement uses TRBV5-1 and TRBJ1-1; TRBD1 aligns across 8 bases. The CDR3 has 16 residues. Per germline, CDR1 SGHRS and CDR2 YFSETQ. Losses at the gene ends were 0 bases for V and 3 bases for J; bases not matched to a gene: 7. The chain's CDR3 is CASSLALTGVDTEAFF. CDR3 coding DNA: TGCGCCAGCAGCTTGGCCTTGACAGGGGTTGACACTGAAGCTTTCTTT.

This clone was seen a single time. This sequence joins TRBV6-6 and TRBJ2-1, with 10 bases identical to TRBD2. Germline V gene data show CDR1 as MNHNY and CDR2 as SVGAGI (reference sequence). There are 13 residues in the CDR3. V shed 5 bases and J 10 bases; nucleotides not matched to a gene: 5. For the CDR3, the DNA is TGTGCCAGCAGTCAGCGGGAGGGGGGGGAGCAGTTCTTC. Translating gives CASSQREGGEQFF.